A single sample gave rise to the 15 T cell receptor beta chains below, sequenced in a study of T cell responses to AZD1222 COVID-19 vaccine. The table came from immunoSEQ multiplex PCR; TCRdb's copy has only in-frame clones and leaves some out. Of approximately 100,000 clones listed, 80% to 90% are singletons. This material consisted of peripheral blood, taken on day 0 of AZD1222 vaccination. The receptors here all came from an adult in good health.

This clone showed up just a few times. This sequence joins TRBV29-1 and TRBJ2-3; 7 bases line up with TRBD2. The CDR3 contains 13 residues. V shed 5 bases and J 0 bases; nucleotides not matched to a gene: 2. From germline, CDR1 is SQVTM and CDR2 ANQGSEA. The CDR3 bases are TGCAGCGTTAGCGGGGCGAGCACAGATACGCAGTATTTT. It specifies CSVSGASTDTQYF.

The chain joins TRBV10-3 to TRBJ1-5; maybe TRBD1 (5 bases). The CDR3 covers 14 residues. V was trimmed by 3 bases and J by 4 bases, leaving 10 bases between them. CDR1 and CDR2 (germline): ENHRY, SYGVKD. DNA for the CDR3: TGTGCCATCAGTGACACGACAGTAAATCAGCCCCAGCATTTT. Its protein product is CAISDTTVNQPQHF.

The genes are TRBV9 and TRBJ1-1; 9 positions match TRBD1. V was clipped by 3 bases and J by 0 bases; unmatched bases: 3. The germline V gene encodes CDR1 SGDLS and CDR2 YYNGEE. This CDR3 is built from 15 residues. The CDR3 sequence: CASSGGQGMNTEAFF. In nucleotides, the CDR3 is TGTGCCAGCAGCGGGGGACAGGGTATGAACACTGAAGCTTTCTTT.

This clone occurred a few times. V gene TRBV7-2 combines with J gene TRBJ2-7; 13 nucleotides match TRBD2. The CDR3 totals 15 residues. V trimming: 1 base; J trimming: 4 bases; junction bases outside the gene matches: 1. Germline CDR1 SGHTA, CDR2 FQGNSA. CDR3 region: CASSLGTSGGYEQYF. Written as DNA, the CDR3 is TGTGCCAGCAGCTTAGGGACTAGCGGGGGTTACGAGCAGTACTTC.

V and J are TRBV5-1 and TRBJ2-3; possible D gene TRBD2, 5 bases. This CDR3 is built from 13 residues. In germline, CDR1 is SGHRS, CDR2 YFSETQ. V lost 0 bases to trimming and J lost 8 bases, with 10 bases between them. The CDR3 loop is CASSLGERGTQYF. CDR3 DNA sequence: TGCGCCAGCAGCTTGGGGGAGCGCGGTACGCAGTATTTT.

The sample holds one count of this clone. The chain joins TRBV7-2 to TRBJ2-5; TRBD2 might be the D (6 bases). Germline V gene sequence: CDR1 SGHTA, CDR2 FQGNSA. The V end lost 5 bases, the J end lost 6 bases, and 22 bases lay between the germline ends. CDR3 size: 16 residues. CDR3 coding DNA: TGTGCCAGCAGCGAGGACTATGTGGTGGGGAGGAAGACCCAGTACTTC. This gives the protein CASSEDYVVGRKTQYF. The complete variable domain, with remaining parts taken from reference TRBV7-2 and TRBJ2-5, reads GAGVSQSPSNKVTEKGKDVELRCDPISGHTALYWYRQSLGQGLEFLIYFQGNSAPDKSGLPSDRFSAERTGGSVSTLTIQRTQQEDSAVYLCASSEDYVVGRKTQYFGPGTRLLVL.

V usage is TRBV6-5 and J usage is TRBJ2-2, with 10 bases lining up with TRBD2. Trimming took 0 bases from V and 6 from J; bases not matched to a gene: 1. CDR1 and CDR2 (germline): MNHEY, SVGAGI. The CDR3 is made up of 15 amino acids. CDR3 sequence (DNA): TGTGCCAGCAGTTACTCGAGCGGGAGGGCCGGGGAGCTGTTTTTT. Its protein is CASSYSSGRAGELFF.

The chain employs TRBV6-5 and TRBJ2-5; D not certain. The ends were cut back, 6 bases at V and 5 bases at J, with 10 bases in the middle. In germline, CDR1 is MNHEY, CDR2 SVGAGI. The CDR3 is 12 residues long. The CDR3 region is CASSPGRETQYF. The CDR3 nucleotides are TGTGCCAGCAGCCCGGGCCGGGAGACCCAGTACTTC.

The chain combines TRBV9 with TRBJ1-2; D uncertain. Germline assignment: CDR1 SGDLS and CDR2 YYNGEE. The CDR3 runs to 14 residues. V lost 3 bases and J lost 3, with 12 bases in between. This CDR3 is CASSAAGRDYGYTF. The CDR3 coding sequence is TGTGCCAGCAGCGCAGCCGGGCGGGACTATGGCTACACCTTC. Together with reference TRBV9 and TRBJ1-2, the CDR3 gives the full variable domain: DSGVTQTPKHLITATGQRVTLRCSPRSGDLSVYWYQQSLDQGLQFLIQYYNGEERAKGNILERFSAQQFPDLHSELNLSSLELGDSALYFCASSAAGRDYGYTFGSGTRLTVV.

CDR3 amino acids: CASSPSGTGSRYGYTF. The CDR3, as DNA: TGTGCCAGCAGCCCTTCCGGGACAGGGTCCCGCTATGGCTACACCTTC. The genes are TRBV7-2 and TRBJ1-2; 9 bases agree with TRBD1. V shed 5 bases, J shed 4 bases, and the junction held 11 bases outside the gene matches. This CDR3 has 16 residues. Germline CDR1 SGHTA, CDR2 FQGNSA.

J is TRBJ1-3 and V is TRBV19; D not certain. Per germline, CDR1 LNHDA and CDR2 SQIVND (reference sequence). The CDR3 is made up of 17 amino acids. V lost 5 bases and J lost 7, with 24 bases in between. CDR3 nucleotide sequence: TGTGCCAGTAGTCCAGACTTGGCGCGCGCGACTATGAACACCATATATTTT. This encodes CASSPDLARATMNTIYF.

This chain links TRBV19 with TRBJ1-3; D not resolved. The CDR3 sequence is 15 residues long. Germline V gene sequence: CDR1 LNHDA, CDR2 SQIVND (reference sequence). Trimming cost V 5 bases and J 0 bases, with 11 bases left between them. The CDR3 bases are TGTGCCAGTAGTCCGCACAAGTACTCTGGAAACACCATATATTTT. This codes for CASSPHKYSGNTIYF.

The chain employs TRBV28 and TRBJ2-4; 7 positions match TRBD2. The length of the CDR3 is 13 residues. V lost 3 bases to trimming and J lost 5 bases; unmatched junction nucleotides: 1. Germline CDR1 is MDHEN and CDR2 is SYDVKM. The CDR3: CASSLGRENIQYF. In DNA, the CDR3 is TGTGCCAGCAGTTTGGGGAGGGAAAACATTCAGTACTTC.

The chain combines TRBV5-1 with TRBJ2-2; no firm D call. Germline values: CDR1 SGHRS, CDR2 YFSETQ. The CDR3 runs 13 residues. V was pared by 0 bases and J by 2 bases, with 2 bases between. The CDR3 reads CASSLDNTGELFF. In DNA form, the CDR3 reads TGCGCCAGCAGCTTGGACAACACCGGGGAGCTGTTTTTT.

CDR3 coding DNA: TGTGCCAGCAGTTTGGGGGGCACCGGGGAGCTGTTTTTT. Protein sequence: CASSLGGTGELFF. The gene calls are TRBV12-3 or TRBV12-4 and TRBJ2-2, with D possibly being TRBD2 (6 bases). V was trimmed by 3 bases and J by 4 bases, leaving 6 bases between them. This CDR3 is 13 amino acids long.